These 6 T cell receptor beta chains were all obtained from the same sample, sequenced in a study of early T cells in non-severe SARS-CoV-2 infection. TCRdb redid the calling of the 5' RACE reads with MiXCR, one entry per CDR3 protein. Of 25,000 to 35,000 distinct CDR3 sequences in the sample, roughly 7% were seen once. Sequenced: whole blood. Receptor source: an adult who was a healthcare worker with PCR-confirmed SARS-CoV-2 infection or an uninfected control (not recorded which).

The J gene is TRBJ2-2, the V gene TRBV4-3, with 9 bases identical to TRBD2. The CDR3 runs to 16 residues. Germline CDR1 and CDR2: LGHNA and YSLEER. Trimming took 0 bases from V and 6 from J; bases not matched to a gene: 5. DNA of the CDR3: TGCGCCAGCAGCCAAGATGCAGCGGGGGGTGCCGGGGAGCTGTTTTTT. Protein sequence: CASSQDAAGGAGELFF.

This clonotype was counted at least ten times. The J gene is TRBJ1-1, the V gene TRBV15; no firm D call. Germline CDR1 is LNHNV and CDR2 is YYDKDF (reference sequence). V lost 2 bases and J lost 1, with 8 bases in between. The CDR3 extends over 14 amino acids. CDR3 DNA sequence: TGTGCCACCAGCAGATCGGCCGCGAACACTGAAGCTTTCTTT. Protein sequence: CATSRSAANTEAFF.

This clonotype is medium-sized within its sample. The chain uses TRBV10-3 and TRBJ1-5; possible D gene TRBD1, 6 bases. CDR1 ENHRY and CDR2 SYGVKD come from the germline V gene. Trimming removed 0 bases at V and 6 bases at J, with 15 bases between. The CDR3 contains 16 residues. The CDR3 DNA follows: TGTGCCATCAGTGAGTCGTCCGGGGGCCGGGGTCAGCCCCAGCATTTT. As protein: CAISESSGGRGQPQHF.

The V gene is TRBV6-2 or TRBV6-3, the J gene TRBJ2-1; 7 bases fit TRBD2. The length of the CDR3 is 16 residues. CDR1 is MNHEY, CDR2 SVGEGT, per germline. V dropped 2 bases and J dropped 8; count of bases not matched to a gene: 12. The CDR3 region is CASSYRGLVMTDEQFF. The CDR3 bases are TGTGCCAGCAGTTACCGAGGACTAGTGATGACCGATGAGCAGTTCTTC.

The chain links TRBV4-1 to TRBJ2-3, with 12 nucleotides matching TRBD2. With 4 bases clipped from V and 6 bases from J, the junction kept 5 bases outside the gene matches. Germline V gene lookup returns CDR1 MGHRA and CDR2 YSYEKL. The CDR3 runs 15 residues. CDR3 sequence (DNA): TGCGCCAGCAGCCCGCTAGCGGGGGGGCCGGATACGCAGTATTTT. Its translation is CASSPLAGGPDTQYF.

A few counts support this clonotype. CDR3 sequence: CATSREVGANSPLHF. CDR3 nucleotides: TGTGCCACCAGCAGAGAGGTCGGGGCTAATTCACCCCTCCACTTT. The rearrangement uses TRBV15 and TRBJ1-6; the D gene is possibly TRBD1 (5 bases). V lost 0 bases to trimming and J lost 6 bases, with 9 bases between them. CDR3 length: 15 amino acids. Germline V gives CDR1 LNHNV, CDR2 YYDKDF (reference sequence).